Listed here are 7 T cell receptor beta chains from one sample, sequenced in a study of beta chain features in type 1 diabetes. Expressed TCRB transcripts were sequenced, since all the RNA that had been isolated was reverse transcribed. TCRdb keeps only in-frame clones here, not all; method: immunoSEQ multiplex PCR. The repertoire holds fewer than 500,000 clones, with about 15% as singletons. Sequencing was performed on naive CD4+ T cells from blood. The receptors stem from a man aged 25-40 years in good health.

There are a few counts of this clone. The chain links TRBV19 to TRBJ2-1; D is perhaps TRBD2 (5 bases). The CDR3 sequence is 16 residues long. Germline-derived CDR1 and CDR2 are LNHDA and SQIVND (reference sequence). With 5 bases removed from V and 6 bases from J, the gap between germline ends came to 20 bases. For the CDR3, the DNA is TGTGCCAGTAGTCCCCTGGAGCGGCCCTCTCTCAATGAGCAGTTCTTC. Its protein is CASSPLERPSLNEQFF. Full variable domain (outside the CDR3, taken from reference TRBV19 and TRBJ2-1): DGGITQSPKYLFRKEGQNVTLSCEQNLNHDAMYWYRQDPGQGLRLIYYSQIVNDFQKGDIAEGYSVSREKKESFPLTVTSAQKNPTAFYLCASSPLERPSLNEQFFGPGTRLTVL.

The genes are TRBV30 and TRBJ2-2, with a tentative D call TRBD2 (5 bases). The V and J ends lost 3 bases and 7 bases respectively, with 15 bases between them. Per the germline V gene, CDR1 is GTSNPN and CDR2 is SVGIG (reference sequence). This CDR3 is built from 14 residues. CDR3 in amino acids: CAWRGRLANGELFF. CDR3 nucleotides: TGTGCCTGGAGGGGCCGCCTAGCAAACGGGGAGCTGTTTTTT.

This clone has only a few counts. The rearrangement uses TRBV4-2 and TRBJ2-1, with D perhaps given as TRBD1 or TRBD2 (5 bases each). CDR1 is LGHNA, CDR2 YNFKEQ, per germline. The CDR3 runs to 16 residues. Trimming took 0 bases from V and 2 from J, leaving 11 bases between them. The CDR3 DNA reads as TGTGCCAGCAGCCAAGACCCGGGGCCAGCCTACAATGAGCAGTTCTTC. Translated: CASSQDPGPAYNEQFF.

In this sample, this clone turned up a few times. The CDR3: CASSPGGTGQQGLAGSPGGEQYV. DNA of the CDR3: TGCGCCAGCAGCCCGGGAGGGACAGGCCAACAAGGACTAGCGGGATCCCCGGGAGGCGAGCAGTACGTC. The chain employs TRBV5-1 and TRBJ2-7, with 12 bases lining up with TRBD2. The CDR3 contains 23 residues. Germline V gene lookup returns CDR1 SGHRS and CDR2 YFSETQ. V lost 4 bases, J lost 6 bases, and 32 bases stayed unmatched.

This chain connects TRBV5-4 to TRBJ2-7, with a possible D match to TRBD2 (5 bases). Germline V gene data show CDR1 as SGHNT and CDR2 as YYREEE (reference sequence). The CDR3 sequence is 13 residues long. Deletions cut 0 bases from V and 7 bases from J, with 11 bases between. CDR3 sequence (DNA): TGTGCCAGCAGCTTGGACCCCTCGGGGGAGCAGTACTTC. Protein sequence: CASSLDPSGEQYF.

This chain links TRBV12-5 with TRBJ2-2, with 7 bases lining up with TRBD1. Germline-derived CDR1 and CDR2 are LGHNT and FRNRAP. V lost 3 bases to trimming and J lost 4 bases; unmatched junction nucleotides: 5. The length of the CDR3 is 15 residues. In DNA form, the CDR3 reads TGTGCTAGTGGTTTAGGTACAGGGGTCACCGGGGAGCTGTTTTTT. Protein: CASGLGTGVTGELFF.

Turning to this clone: At one end the junction does not follow the germline gene, possibly because of a read error. The rearrangement joins TRBV29-1 to TRBJ1-2; D unclear. The CDR3 runs to 13 residues. The germline CDR1 and CDR2 sequences are SQVTM and ANQGSEA. The CDR3 is CSAYQNSLYDYTF. CDR3 in DNA: TGCAGCGCCTACCAGAACAGCTTATATGACTACACCTTC.